These 27 T cell receptor beta chains share one sample of origin, sequenced in a study of OX40 agonist ivuxolimab in advanced cancers. Libraries were prepared by immunoSEQ multiplex PCR; TCRdb keeps only in-frame clonotypes and omits some of them. Of 15,000 to 25,000 clones detected, 85% to 90% appear once; the ten largest clones hold about 50%. The sample here was CD4+ or CD8+ T cells sorted from blood, taken in a trial of the OX40 agonist ivuxolimab. These receptors all stem from an adult with an advanced solid tumor such as melanoma, head and neck, liver or kidney cancer.

The chain joins TRBV10-1 to TRBJ2-1; D possibly corresponds to TRBD1 (6 bases). The CDR3 runs 13 residues. Germline CDR1 is WNHNN and CDR2 is SYGVQD (reference sequence). The V gene lost 7 bases and the J gene lost 5 bases, with 12 bases spanning the gap. The CDR3 is CASKETGDNEQFF. CDR3 nucleotides: TGCGCCAGCAAAGAGACAGGAGACAATGAGCAGTTCTTC.

The chain couples TRBV4-3 to TRBJ1-4; D remains unclear. The germline V gene encodes CDR1 LGHNA and CDR2 YSLEER. CDR3 length: 15 amino acids. V was pared by 0 bases and J by 8 bases, with 13 bases between. CDR3 protein: CASSQDWAVGEKLFF. DNA for the CDR3: TGCGCCAGCAGCCAAGACTGGGCCGTCGGGGAAAAACTGTTTTTT.

CDR3 loop: CASSLSWTGVVGELFF. The CDR3 region has the DNA TGTGCCAGCAGTTTATCCTGGACAGGGGTTGTCGGGGAGCTGTTTTTT. This chain connects TRBV27 to TRBJ2-2; 9 nucleotides agree with TRBD1. V was clipped by 0 bases and J by 7 bases; unmatched bases: 6. The CDR3 is 16 amino acids. Germline CDR1 is MNHEY and CDR2 is SMNVEV (reference sequence).

The CDR3 here is CASSLRQGTDTQYF. The CDR3 nucleotides are TGTGCCAGTAGTCTCCGACAGGGCACAGATACGCAGTATTTT. The rearrangement links TRBV19 to TRBJ2-3; a possible D gene is TRBD1 (6 bases). Germline CDR1 LNHDA, CDR2 SQIVND (reference sequence). V was clipped by 5 bases and J by 1 base, with 10 bases between them. The CDR3 contains 14 residues.

The V gene is TRBV7-9, the J gene TRBJ2-1, with TRBD2 identical over 8 bases. The CDR3 extends over 14 amino acids. Germline V gene lookup returns CDR1 SEHNR and CDR2 FQNEAQ (reference sequence). The J segment lost 6 bases and the V segment lost 7 bases, leaving 8 bases of the junction unmatched. The CDR3 here is CASNPIGTSNEQFF. The CDR3, as DNA: TGTGCCAGCAACCCCATTGGGACTAGCAATGAGCAGTTCTTC. Together with reference TRBV7-9 and TRBJ2-1, the CDR3 gives the full variable domain: DTGVSQNPRHKITKRGQNVTFRCDPISEHNRLYWYRQTLGQGPEFLTYFQNEAQLEKSRLLSDRFSAERPKGSFSTLEIQRTEQGDSAMYLCASNPIGTSNEQFFGPGTRLTVL.

This clone has just a few counts. The CDR3 bases are TGTGCCAGCAGCTTAGCGTTAGGGAAAAACATTCAGTACTTC. Its protein is CASSLALGKNIQYF. V is TRBV7-8 and J is TRBJ2-4; unclear D gene. Trimming pared 0 bases from V and 4 bases from J, leaving 7 bases between. This CDR3 has 14 residues. CDR1 SGHVS and CDR2 FQNEAQ come from the germline V gene.

The V call is TRBV4-3, the J call TRBJ2-7; D possibly corresponds to TRBD1 (6 bases). The CDR3 is 13 amino acids. Per germline, CDR1 LGHNA and CDR2 YSLEER. V dropped 3 bases and J dropped 6 bases, with 12 bases sitting between them. CDR3 protein: CASSQLTGSEQYF. Written as DNA, the CDR3 is TGCGCCAGCAGCCAGCTTACAGGGAGCGAGCAGTACTTC.

The chain combines TRBV5-4 with TRBJ1-1; D not resolved. The CDR3 is made up of 13 amino acids. In germline, CDR1 is SGHNT, CDR2 YYREEE (reference sequence). The germline V and J ends were trimmed by 1 base and 4 bases, with 8 bases remaining between them. CDR3 DNA sequence: TGTGCCAGCAGCTTGCACGGAGGCACTGAAGCTTTCTTT. This translates into CASSLHGGTEAFF.

The rearrangement joins TRBV6-6 to TRBJ2-7, with no clear D. Germline values: CDR1 MNHNY, CDR2 SVGAGI (reference sequence). V shed 5 bases and J shed 1 base, with 3 bases lying between them. The CDR3 is 11 amino acids. This chain's CDR3 is CASSPSYEQYF. In DNA form, the CDR3 reads TGTGCCAGCAGTCCATCCTACGAGCAGTACTTC.

CDR3 sequence reads: CASSPPGHHSNQPQHF. The CDR3, as DNA: TGTGCCAGCAGCCCTCCGGGACACCATAGCAATCAGCCCCAGCATTTT. This chain uses TRBV7-8 with TRBJ1-5; the D gene is possibly TRBD1 (6 bases). Looked up from germline, CDR1 is SGHVS and CDR2 is FQNEAQ. CDR3 size: 16 residues. Trimming shortened V by 5 bases and J by 0 bases, and 14 bases separated the two germline ends.

The chain carries TRBV7-9 and TRBJ2-6; D gene unclear. The germline V gene has CDR1 SEHNR and CDR2 FQNEAQ (reference sequence). The CDR3 covers 14 residues. Trimming took 3 bases from V and 4 from J, leaving 7 bases between them. CDR3 nucleotide sequence: TGTGCCAGCAGCTTTAGTACCGGGGCCAACGTCCTGACTTTC. Its translation: CASSFSTGANVLTF.

In its sample, this clone was seen once. The chain links TRBV29-1 to TRBJ2-1; 10 nucleotides match TRBD2. Per germline, CDR1 SQVTM and CDR2 ANQGSEA. The CDR3 runs to 15 residues. Trimming took 1 base from V and 2 from J; bases not matched to a gene: 2. The CDR3 region has the DNA TGCAGCGTTGAAGGAGGACTAGCGGCCTACAATGAGCAGTTCTTC. Its protein product is CSVEGGLAAYNEQFF.

The gene calls are TRBV9 and TRBJ2-2, with TRBD2 matching over 13 bases. Germline V gene data show CDR1 as SGDLS and CDR2 as YYNGEE. This CDR3 is built from 18 residues. The V gene end was trimmed by 3 bases and the J gene end by 1 base; junction bases not matched to a gene: 6. The CDR3 sequence is CASSGTSGRVKNTGELFF. The CDR3 nucleotides read TGTGCCAGCAGCGGAACTAGCGGGAGGGTAAAGAACACCGGGGAGCTGTTTTTT.

The V gene is TRBV29-1, the J gene TRBJ2-5, with D perhaps TRBD2 (6 bases). V shed 5 bases and J shed 5 bases, with 15 bases lying between them. Per germline, CDR1 SQVTM and CDR2 ANQGSEA. The CDR3 runs 13 residues. As DNA, the CDR3 is TGCAGCGTTCCTTGGGGGGAAGAGGAGACCCAGTACTTC. It yields the protein CSVPWGEEETQYF.

This clone has only a few counts. The chain is built from TRBV20-1 and TRBJ2-1; D call uncertain. The length of the CDR3 is 10 residues. Germline CDR1 DFQATT, CDR2 SNEGSKA (reference sequence). Trimming took 3 bases from V and 10 from J, leaving 7 bases between them. The CDR3 DNA sequence: TGCAGTGCTAGTGTTCGGGAGCAGTTCTTC. It encodes CSASVREQFF.

The CDR3 protein is CASSLAGNTGELFF. CDR3 sequence (DNA): TGTGCCAGCAGCTTAGCGGGGAACACCGGGGAGCTGTTTTTT. This chain links TRBV7-2 with TRBJ2-2; D is unclear. V was cut by 0 bases and J by 1 base, with 3 bases left in between. The CDR3 sequence is 14 residues long. Germline CDR1 reads SGHTA; CDR2 reads FQGNSA. Full variable domain (missing parts from reference TRBV7-2 and TRBJ2-2): GAGVSQSPSNKVTEKGKDVELRCDPISGHTALYWYRQSLGQGLEFLIYFQGNSAPDKSGLPSDRFSAERTGGSVSTLTIQRTQQEDSAVYLCASSLAGNTGELFFGEGSRLTVL.

This clone was recorded once. The V gene is TRBV25-1, the J gene TRBJ1-1; D is possibly TRBD1 (5 bases). This CDR3 spans 14 amino acids. The V end was cut by 3 bases, the J end by 1 base, with 9 bases between. The germline CDR1 and CDR2 sequences are MGHDK and SYGVNS. The CDR3 DNA reads TGTGCCAGCAGTGACGACGGGACGAACACTGAAGCTTTCTTT. Protein: CASSDDGTNTEAFF.

The chain links TRBV4-3 to TRBJ2-5; no reliable D call. The CDR3 loop spans 14 amino acids. CDR1 and CDR2 (germline): LGHNA, YSLEER. V lost 0 bases and J lost 3, with 8 bases in between. The CDR3 protein is CASSQDTAKETQYF. The CDR3 DNA sequence: TGCGCCAGCAGCCAAGATACAGCAAAAGAGACCCAGTACTTC.

V usage is TRBV28 and J usage is TRBJ1-2, with 12 bases fitting TRBD1. The germline V gene encodes CDR1 MDHEN and CDR2 SYDVKM. The ends lost 2 bases at V and 10 bases at J; junction bases unmatched: 5. The CDR3 contains 14 residues. CDR3 residues: CASSLPGTGGDYTF. The CDR3 DNA reads as TGTGCCAGCAGTTTACCCGGGACAGGGGGCGACTACACCTTC.

The rearrangement uses TRBV19 and TRBJ2-7; the match to TRBD2 covers 10 bases. The CDR3 is made up of 15 amino acids. With 5 bases clipped from V and 2 bases from J, the junction kept 6 bases outside the gene matches. The germline CDR1 and CDR2 sequences are LNHDA and SQIVND (reference sequence). The CDR3 sequence: CASSFGLADTYEQYF. The CDR3 DNA reads TGTGCCAGTAGTTTCGGACTAGCGGACACCTACGAGCAGTACTTC.

The gene calls are TRBV6-5 and TRBJ2-1, with unresolved D. CDR3 length: 12 amino acids. Trimming removed 2 bases from V and 7 bases from J, with 6 bases in between. The germline gives CDR1 MNHEY, CDR2 SVGAGI. CDR3: CASSYAANEQFF. CDR3 DNA: TGTGCCAGCAGTTACGCGGCAAATGAGCAGTTCTTC.

The chain uses TRBV19 and TRBJ1-5, with 9 nucleotides matching TRBD1. V trimming: 7 bases; J trimming: 0 bases; junction bases outside the gene matches: 4. This CDR3 is built from 15 residues. Germline values: CDR1 LNHDA, CDR2 SQIVND (reference sequence). The CDR3 coding sequence is TGTGCCAGTACGGACAGGGGCGTTAGCAATCAGCCCCAGCATTTT. This translates into CASTDRGVSNQPQHF.

The rearrangement joins TRBV29-1 to TRBJ1-3; the D gene is possibly TRBD1 (6 bases). The DNA end lines up better with TRBJ2-2; the J call may be wrong. The CDR3 length is 12 residues. Looked up from germline, CDR1 is SQVTM and CDR2 is ANQGSEA. This chain's CDR3 is CSVHRVTGELFF. The CDR3 DNA is TGCAGCGTTCACAGGGTCACCGGGGAGCTGTTTTTT.

This clone has just a few counts. The gene calls are TRBV5-1 and TRBJ1-1; the D is unclear. Germline CDR1 reads SGHRS; CDR2 reads YFSETQ. Between the trimmed V and J ends, which lost 1 base and 2 bases, there was a span of 9 bases. The CDR3 is 14 residues long. The CDR3 spells CASSLWGSNTEAFF. CDR3 coding DNA: TGCGCCAGCAGCTTGTGGGGAAGCAACACTGAAGCTTTCTTT.

The V call is TRBV10-3, the J call TRBJ2-7, with a tentative D call TRBD1 (5 bases). V was pared by 2 bases and J by 5 bases, with 7 bases between. The germline CDR1 and CDR2 sequences are ENHRY and SYGVKD. The CDR3 consists of 12 residues. The CDR3 sequence is CAISEDSNEQYF. The CDR3 coding sequence is TGTGCCATCAGTGAGGACAGTAACGAGCAGTACTTC.

The chain carries TRBV29-1 and TRBJ2-2; D remains unclear. V dropped 7 bases and J dropped 3 bases, with 12 bases sitting between them. Germline assignment: CDR1 SQVTM and CDR2 ANQGSEA. The CDR3 runs 13 residues. CDR3 sequence (DNA): TGCAGCGCCCCTAAAGTGTACACCGGGGAGCTGTTTTTT. The encoded protein is CSAPKVYTGELFF.

V and J are TRBV4-3 and TRBJ2-5, with no clear D. The CDR3 has 13 amino acids. V was shortened by 0 bases and J by 4 bases, with 6 bases between the two germline ends. CDR1 LGHNA and CDR2 YSLEER come from the germline V gene. For the CDR3, the DNA is TGCGCCAGCAGCCAAGATCCGCTAGAGACCCAGTACTTC. This gives the protein CASSQDPLETQYF.